These T cell receptor beta chains were read from a single sample in a study of spatial heterogeneity in lung cancer. TCRdb re-derived calls from the 5' RACE reads in MiXCR, one entry per CDR3 protein. Here the sample spans 13,000 or so distinct CDR3 sequences, under 6% being singletons. The sequencing here drew on lung tumor tissue, taken at surgery. These receptors all come from a male donor with early-stage non-small cell lung cancer. Each CDR3 is given without its conserved first and last residue. Rows give clone size only sometimes, using once, few, many, or a class for an expanded clone.

V: TRBV6-6
J: TRBJ1-1
size: many
CDR3: ASNARGINTEAF

V: TRBV7-8
J: TRBJ2-5
size: many
CDR3: ASSHGGAPGQLETQY

V: TRBV5-1
J: TRBJ1-1
size: -
CDR3: ASSWTRGMNTEAF

V: TRBV12-3/TRBV12-4
J: TRBJ2-1
size: many
CDR3: ASRQGSYNEQF

V: TRBV28
J: TRBJ2-7
size: many
CDR3: ASSFNGGGPVEQY

V: TRBV4-1
J: TRBJ2-1
size: many
CDR3: ASSRSGQGYNEQF

V: TRBV4-2
J: TRBJ2-1
size: many
CDR3: ASSQSPGNEEYNEQF

V: TRBV6-1
J: TRBJ2-7
size: many
CDR3: ASARGQGAYEQY

V: TRBV20-1
J: TRBJ2-3
size: few
CDR3: SASPGTGIDTQY

V: TRBV4-3
J: TRBJ2-2
size: -
CDR3: ASSQEVGSAAPNTGELF

V: TRBV27
J: TRBJ2-6
size: few
CDR3: ASSLSPGQGVSGANVLT

V: TRBV9
J: TRBJ2-3
size: many
CDR3: ASSPAGGRTDTQY

V: TRBV5-1
J: TRBJ1-4
size: many
CDR3: ASSLARAEKLF

V: TRBV28
J: TRBJ1-1
size: medium-sized
CDR3: ASITYQGDVPMNTEAF

V: TRBV20-1
J: TRBJ1-1
size: few
CDR3: SARGLQAF

V: TRBV6-2/TRBV6-3
J: TRBJ2-7
size: -
CDR3: ASIRSPDRPLEQY

V: TRBV3-1
J: TRBJ1-1
size: few
CDR3: ASSSNHGGLLNTEAF

V: TRBV11-2
J: TRBJ1-1
size: many
CDR3: ASSRGRVGDTEAF

V: TRBV3-1
J: TRBJ2-5
size: many
CDR3: ASSQDQTPQETQY

V: TRBV5-1
J: TRBJ1-1
size: many
CDR3: ASSLEGLPNTEAF

V: TRBV5-5
J: TRBJ1-2
size: many
CDR3: ASSLGQAGLIYGYT

V: TRBV5-1
J: TRBJ1-1
size: many
CDR3: ASSLVANTEAF

V: TRBV24-1
J: TRBJ1-6
size: many
CDR3: ATSKGAPNSPLH

V: TRBV2
J: TRBJ2-1
size: many
CDR3: ASGGNEQF

V: TRBV9
J: TRBJ1-2
size: many
CDR3: ASSVTENYGYT

V: TRBV20-1
J: TRBJ2-4
size: many
CDR3: SARGGPNIQY

V: TRBV4-3
J: TRBJ1-6
size: -
CDR3: ASSQDMDSPLH

V: TRBV6-2/TRBV6-3
J: TRBJ2-7
size: many
CDR3: ASSSGAGYEQY

V: TRBV28
J: TRBJ2-3
size: -
CDR3: ASSLKGFDTQY

V: TRBV20-1
J: TRBJ2-7
size: medium-sized
CDR3: SARDEGSSYEQY

V: TRBV9
J: TRBJ2-1
size: few
CDR3: ASSVLGLAVYNEQF

V: TRBV20-1
J: TRBJ2-2
size: many
CDR3: SALPGPIGELF

V: TRBV30
J: TRBJ2-5
size: few
CDR3: AWSTQQGASETQY

V: TRBV6-5
J: TRBJ2-2
size: medium-sized
CDR3: ASSYSSPTVTGELF

V: TRBV10-3
J: TRBJ1-5
size: many
CDR3: AIKSWGDQPQH

V: TRBV5-1
J: TRBJ2-5
size: many
CDR3: ASRLGAGETQY

V: TRBV6-2/TRBV6-3
J: TRBJ2-3
size: many
CDR3: ASSTGTSGTDTQY

V: TRBV11-2
J: TRBJ2-1
size: few
CDR3: ASSRARGYNEQF

V: TRBV2
J: TRBJ1-1
size: few
CDR3: ASSDDRAEAF

V: TRBV29-1
J: TRBJ1-1
size: medium-sized
CDR3: SVAYQRNTEAF

V: TRBV4-2
J: TRBJ1-4
size: many
CDR3: ASSPRTGGNEKLF

V: TRBV12-3/TRBV12-4
J: TRBJ2-4
size: large
CDR3: ASSLDRLNIQY

V: TRBV20-1
J: TRBJ2-5
size: medium-sized
CDR3: SAPHRALQETQY

V: TRBV29-1
J: TRBJ2-5
size: -
CDR3: SVERGQETQY

V: TRBV5-8
J: TRBJ2-1
size: few
CDR3: ASSLGLGSYNEQF

V: TRBV6-5
J: TRBJ2-2
size: many
CDR3: ASSPSTGELF

V: TRBV4-2
J: TRBJ2-5
size: -
CDR3: ASSQDWEEGTQY

V: TRBV6-6
J: TRBJ2-5
size: medium-sized
CDR3: ASSYSHSQETQY

V: TRBV30
J: TRBJ2-7
size: many
CDR3: AWTDGYEQY